This paragraph reports one T cell receptor beta chain. This sample was included in a study of blood T cell repertoires in COVID-19. Study in general: PBMCs, B-cell-depleted T cells, or T cells provided the cDNA or gDNA that made up the material.

In the study's own analysis: The authors estimated nucleated cell counts from reference gene primer amplification. Profiled with immunoSEQ multiplex PCR; TCRdb holds only in-frame clones, not every one. That table supplies the V and J calls and clone size; D and trimming were determined from the DNA. The sample consists of about 150,000 clones, around 80% of them appearing once. The TCR originated in a human donor in a cohort sampled during active COVID-19. Sequenced input: peripheral blood.

CDR3 loop: CASQRQGMHNSPLHF. In DNA form, the CDR3 reads TGTGCCAGTCAACGGCAGGGAATGCATAATTCACCCCTCCACTTT. This chain connects TRBV6-5 to TRBJ1-6; the D gene is possibly TRBD1 (5 bases). The germline CDR1 and CDR2 sequences are MNHEY and SVGAGI. The length of the CDR3 is 15 residues. Between the trimmed V and J ends, which lost 9 bases and 5 bases, there was a span of 17 bases.